A single sample gave rise to the 26 T cell receptor beta chains below, sequenced in a study of blood T cell repertoires in COVID-19. Only in-frame clones appear in the TCRdb table, and some are missing; sequencing was by immunoSEQ multiplex PCR. The sample records 150,000 to 200,000 clones, about 86% being singletons. Sequencing was done on a sample of peripheral blood. The receptor source for this set is a man aged 45-65 years with active or convalescent COVID-19.

The chain carries TRBV3-1 (or the pseudogene TRBV3-2) and TRBJ2-1; TRBD1 agrees at 8 bases. There are 13 residues in the CDR3. Unmatched junction bases numbered 1, after V lost 6 bases and J lost 3 bases. Germline-derived CDR1 and CDR2 are LGHDT and YNNKEL (reference sequence). CDR3 nucleotide sequence: TGTGCCAGCAGGGGGACAGGCTACAATGAGCAGTTCTTC. It translates to CASRGTGYNEQFF.

The chain couples TRBV6-6 to TRBJ1-5, with a possible D match to TRBD1 (6 bases). The V and J ends lost 6 bases and 3 bases respectively, with 18 bases between them. The CDR3 totals 16 residues. CDR1 and CDR2 (germline): MNHNY, SVGAGI (reference sequence). The chain's CDR3 is CASSPGTPQINQPQHF. DNA of the CDR3: TGTGCCAGCAGCCCCGGGACACCGCAAATCAATCAGCCCCAGCATTTT.

The table lists this clone with a count of one. The chain links TRBV7-6 to TRBJ2-5; the match to TRBD2 covers 10 bases. The CDR3 is made up of 15 amino acids. V trimming: 2 bases; J trimming: 5 bases; junction bases outside the gene matches: 5. The germline V gene encodes CDR1 SGHVS and CDR2 FNYEAQ. Here the CDR3 DNA reads TGTGCCAGCAGCTTACTAGCGGGGGCAGGCGAGACCCAGTACTTC. Protein product: CASSLLAGAGETQYF. Drawing the rest from reference TRBV7-6 and TRBJ2-5, the complete variable domain is GAGVSQSPRYKVTKRGQDVALRCDPISGHVSLYWYRQALGQGPEFLTYFNYEAQQDKSGLPNDRFSAERPEGSISTLTIQRTEQRDSAMYRCASSLLAGAGETQYFGPGTRLLVL.

The chain has TRBV7-3 and TRBJ1-1; no definite D call. Germline V gene sequence: CDR1 SGHTA, CDR2 FQGTGA. The CDR3 covers 13 residues. V was clipped by 1 base and J by 8 bases, with 11 bases between them. The CDR3 DNA reads TGTGCCAGCAGCTTAAGTTTTTTGGCCGAAGCTTTCTTT. Amino acid sequence: CASSLSFLAEAFF.

This chain joins TRBV2 and TRBJ2-7; D is unclear. V gave up 6 bases and J gave up 4 bases, with 7 bases separating them. Germline-derived CDR1 and CDR2 are SNHLY and FYNNEI. The CDR3 spans 11 residues. DNA of the CDR3: TGTGCCAGCAGCGGGTCGTACGAGCAGTACTTC. This sequence encodes CASSGSYEQYF.

The chain employs TRBV2 and TRBJ2-5; perhaps TRBD2 as D (5 bases). Germline V gives CDR1 SNHLY, CDR2 FYNNEI. V was shortened by 3 bases and J by 3 bases, with 11 bases between the two germline ends. The CDR3 runs 14 residues. The CDR3 coding sequence is TGTGCCAGCAGTGAGGAGAGGGCAAAAGAGACCCAGTACTTC. It yields the protein CASSEERAKETQYF.

The rearrangement uses TRBV12-3 or TRBV12-4 and TRBJ1-5; D is perhaps TRBD1 (6 bases). Trimming removed 3 bases at V and 6 bases at J, with 9 bases between. The CDR3 consists of 13 residues. The CDR3 coding sequence is TGTGCCAGCAGTTTTTCAGGGGTTCAGCCCCAGCATTTT. Encoded protein: CASSFSGVQPQHF.

A few counts support this clone. The J gene is TRBJ2-2, the V gene TRBV10-3, with D possibly matching TRBD1 (6 bases). Deletions cut 11 bases from V and 3 bases from J, with 19 bases between. The CDR3 is 15 amino acids. Germline V CDR1 and CDR2: ENHRY, SYGVKD. The CDR3 DNA reads as TGTGCCTCCTCTCCCAGCAGGGGAGACACCGGGGAGCTGTTTTTT. It translates to CASSPSRGDTGELFF.

The chain uses TRBV9 and TRBJ2-1, with 8 positions matching TRBD2. This CDR3 has 15 amino acids. Germline values: CDR1 SGDLS, CDR2 YYNGEE. The V gene end was trimmed by 1 base and the J gene end by 10 bases; junction bases not matched to a gene: 10. DNA of the CDR3: TGTGCCAGCAGCGTACTAGGACTAGCTCCGGGGGAGCAGTTCTTC. Translating it yields CASSVLGLAPGEQFF.

J is TRBJ1-1 and V is TRBV5-1; 10 positions agree with TRBD1. The CDR3 totals 14 residues. Trimming removed 4 bases from V and 5 bases from J; junction bases left unmatched: 5. Germline lookup yields CDR1 SGHRS and CDR2 YFSETQ. In DNA form, the CDR3 reads TGCGCCAGCAGCGAGGGACAGGGGACGACTGAAGCTTTCTTT. This encodes CASSEGQGTTEAFF. Drawing the rest from reference TRBV5-1 and TRBJ1-1, the complete variable domain is KAGVTQTPRYLIKTRGQQVTLSCSPISGHRSVSWYQQTPGQGLQFLFEYFSETQRNKGNFPGRFSGRQFSNSRSEMNVSTLELGDSALYLCASSEGQGTTEAFFGQGTRLTVV.

The chain is built from TRBV3-1 (or the pseudogene TRBV3-2) and TRBJ1-6; D call uncertain. The CDR3 length is 17 residues. V lost 2 bases and J 2 bases, leaving 13 bases between the germline ends. Looked up from germline, CDR1 is LGHDT and CDR2 is YNNKEL (reference sequence). The DNA of the CDR3 is TGTGCCAGCAGCCAAACCCCGGGAAGCACCTATAATTCACCCCTCCACTTT. It translates to CASSQTPGSTYNSPLHF.

V gene TRBV7-2 combines with J gene TRBJ1-3; maybe TRBD1 (6 bases). The V gene's germline CDR1 is SGHTA and CDR2 FQGNSA. CDR3 length: 16 amino acids. With 1 base removed from V and 3 bases from J, the gap between germline ends came to 13 bases. The CDR3 region is CASSLVVRGSGNTIYF. The CDR3 DNA reads TGTGCCAGCAGCTTAGTGGTCAGGGGAAGTGGAAACACCATATATTTT.

The V gene is TRBV11-3, the J gene TRBJ2-2; D uncertain. Germline CDR1 reads SGHNT; CDR2 reads YENEEA. The CDR3 extends over 15 amino acids. Trimming took off 0 bases at V and 3 bases at J, with 8 bases between the two ends. CDR3 sequence reads: CASSLESGDTGELFF. CDR3 DNA sequence: TGTGCCAGCAGCTTAGAGAGTGGTGACACCGGGGAGCTGTTTTTT.

The V and J genes are TRBV12-3 or TRBV12-4 and TRBJ1-3; tentatively, D is TRBD1 (5 bases). CDR3 length equals 13 residues. Trimming left V 5 bases short and J 4 bases short, with 9 bases between. DNA for the CDR3: TGTGCCAGCAGTGCAGGGTTGGGAAACACCATATATTTT. This translates into CASSAGLGNTIYF.

This chain links TRBV30 with TRBJ2-1, with D maybe TRBD2 (7 bases). There are 14 residues in the CDR3. In germline, CDR1 is GTSNPN, CDR2 SVGIG (reference sequence). Trimming pared 0 bases from V and 6 bases from J, leaving 12 bases between. CDR3 nucleotides: TGTGCCTGGAGTGTGGGGGGGGCCCCCAATGAGCAGTTCTTC. Protein: CAWSVGGAPNEQFF. The full variable domain, with the rest looked up from reference TRBV30 and TRBJ2-1, is SQTIHQWPATLVQPVGSPLSLECTVEGTSNPNLYWYRQAAGRGLQLLFYSVGIGQISSEVPQNLSASRPQDRQFILSSKKLLLSDSGFYLCAWSVGGAPNEQFFGPGTRLTVL.

The chain is built from TRBV18 and TRBJ2-5; 7 bases map to TRBD1. CDR1 is KGHSH, CDR2 LQKENI, per germline. This CDR3 is 16 amino acids long. Trimming took 4 bases from V and 3 from J; bases not matched to a gene: 11. The CDR3 sequence: CASSHDREIKKETQYF. The CDR3 nucleotides read TGTGCCAGCTCACACGACAGGGAAATCAAAAAAGAGACCCAGTACTTC.

CDR3 sequence (DNA): TGTGCCAGCAGCTTAGGTCCGGGGTTGCGAGAGACCCAGTACTTC. This encodes CASSLGPGLRETQYF. This chain uses TRBV7-2 with TRBJ2-5, with D possibly matching TRBD2 (5 bases). Germline loops: CDR1 SGHTA, CDR2 FQGNSA. This CDR3 is built from 15 residues. With 1 base removed from V and 4 bases from J, the gap between germline ends came to 13 bases. The whole variable domain, filled in from reference TRBV7-2 and TRBJ2-5, reads GAGVSQSPSNKVTEKGKDVELRCDPISGHTALYWYRQSLGQGLEFLIYFQGNSAPDKSGLPSDRFSAERTGGSVSTLTIQRTQQEDSAVYLCASSLGPGLRETQYFGPGTRLLVL.

The gene calls are TRBV19 and TRBJ2-3; 12 bases agree with TRBD2. The CDR3 spans 17 residues. The V and J ends lost 0 bases and 6 bases, in that order; junction bases with no gene match: 7. Germline V gives CDR1 LNHDA, CDR2 SQIVND (reference sequence). The CDR3 DNA sequence: TGTGCCAGTAGTATAGACCCCGGGACTAGCGGGTGGGATACGCAGTATTTT. Its protein product is CASSIDPGTSGWDTQYF.

The rearrangement joins TRBV2 to TRBJ2-1; tentative D call: TRBD1 (6 bases). Germline-derived CDR1 and CDR2 are SNHLY and FYNNEI. Deletions cut 6 bases from V and 3 bases from J, with 12 bases between. CDR3 length: 14 amino acids. Here the CDR3 DNA reads TGTGCCAGCAGACACCGGGACAACTACAATGAGCAGTTCTTC. Translation gives CASRHRDNYNEQFF.

The genes are TRBV7-3 and TRBJ2-5; no clear D gene. The CDR3 has 10 residues. Germline loops: CDR1 SGHTA, CDR2 FQGTGA. Trimming took 4 bases from V and 7 from J, leaving 4 bases between them. CDR3 amino acids: CASSSVTQYF. Here the CDR3 DNA reads TGTGCCAGCAGCTCCGTGACCCAGTACTTC. The full variable domain, rest sourced from reference TRBV7-3 and TRBJ2-5, is GAGVSQTPSNKVTEKGKYVELRCDPISGHTALYWYRQSLGQGPEFLIYFQGTGAADDSGLPNDRFFAVRPEGSVSTLKIQRTERGDSAVYLCASSSVTQYFGPGTRLLVL.

V usage is TRBV29-1 and J usage is TRBJ2-4, with 14 bases that match TRBD2. The CDR3 contains 15 residues. Per the germline V gene, CDR1 is SQVTM and CDR2 is ANQGSEA. The trim removed 6 bases at V and 11 bases at J, leaving 12 bases unmatched. The CDR3 bases are TGCAGCGTGGCGGCGGAGACTAGCGGGAGGGCAGTTCAGTACTTC. Amino acids: CSVAAETSGRAVQYF.

This chain uses TRBV14 with TRBJ2-2; D unclear. The CDR3 consists of 14 residues. Germline V gives CDR1 SGHDN, CDR2 FVKESK. Trimming cost V 2 bases and J 1 base, with 5 bases left between them. The CDR3 region is CASSQRGNTGELFF. DNA for the CDR3: TGTGCCAGCAGCCAACGAGGGAACACCGGGGAGCTGTTTTTT.

V gene TRBV6-5 combines with J gene TRBJ2-5; 10 bases line up with TRBD1. The germline gives CDR1 MNHEY, CDR2 SVGAGI. Trimming cost V 4 bases and J 2 bases; bases outside gene matches: 7. The CDR3 sequence is 16 residues long. The CDR3 coding sequence is TGTGCCAGCAGTTCGGGACAGGGGATTATTCAAGAGACCCAGTACTTC. Translated: CASSSGQGIIQETQYF.

In its sample, this clone was seen once. CDR3 coding DNA: TGTGCCAGCAGCAAACAGGGGGCTGGACAGCCCCAGCATTTT. Residues: CASSKQGAGQPQHF. The chain recombines TRBV7-9 with TRBJ1-5, with 9 bases fitting TRBD1. This CDR3 spans 14 amino acids. Germline V gives CDR1 SEHNR, CDR2 FQNEAQ (reference sequence). V dropped 5 bases and J dropped 7; count of bases not matched to a gene: 6.

The rearrangement joins TRBV7-9 to TRBJ1-2; 7 bases align to TRBD1. J lost 6 bases, V lost 1 base, and 5 bases had no gene match. CDR3 size: 14 residues. Germline V gene lookup returns CDR1 SEHNR and CDR2 FQNEAQ (reference sequence). CDR3 nucleotides: TGTGCCAGCAGCTTAGAGACAGGGTTTAATGGCTACACCTTC. It translates to CASSLETGFNGYTF.

The rearrangement links TRBV29-1 to TRBJ1-5; D gene unclear. V was shortened by 4 bases and J by 1 base, with 8 bases between the two germline ends. CDR3 size: 13 residues. CDR1 is SQVTM and CDR2 is ANQGSEA in the germline V gene. For the CDR3, the DNA is TGCAGCGTTGGAGGAGACAGCAATCAGCCCCAGCATTTT. It is translated as CSVGGDSNQPQHF. Supplemented by reference TRBV29-1 and TRBJ1-5, the full variable domain reads SAVISQKPSRDICQRGTSLTIQCQVDSQVTMMFWYRQQPGQSLTLIATANQGSEATYESGFVIDKFPISRPNLTFSTLTVSNMSPEDSSIYLCSVGGDSNQPQHFGDGTRLSIL.